This T cell receptor (beta chain) came from a study of shared clonotypes between healthy human individuals (dated by TCRdb to the early 2020s). With regard to the full study: Two women and three men aged 18 to 49 years were included in the cohort. To increase sequencing depth and limit assay-specific biases, different laboratories used diverse techniques to prepare libraries and sequence TCR repertoires. For each donor, three plates each were used for CD4 naive and CD4 memory, two plates were used for CD8 naive, and one plate was used for CD8 memory. The study deeply sequenced blood TCR repertoires of about 5 healthy adults to estimate repertoire size and the extent of clonotype sharing between individuals. Per donor, leukapheresis produced somewhere between about 0.85 and 10 billion PBMCs.

Concerning this clone: Its recognized antigen is unknown. No base quality values were provided; no much bigger clone lies one nucleotide off.

The CDR3 holds 14 amino acids from the cysteine to the phenylalanine. The retained sequence is limited to the CDR3, 42 bases, with the frame set at the first base. Trimming accounts for 6 bases at V and 12 bases at J, while the number of junction bases matched to no gene is 14. The CDR1 and CDR2 encoded by the germline V gene are MRHNA and SNTAGT. General findings and caveats noted by the study authors: Sampling was restricted to blood, and TCR repertoires in tissues likely differ from the TCR repertoires found in blood. The genetic and exposure-history diversity represented was limited by the small number of donors. Naive subsets generally had larger estimated clonotype richness than memory subsets did. Pairwise subsampling led to the expectation that sequencing depth would affect the degree of clonotype sharing among donors. Compared with non-shared clonotypes, the clonotypes found in all four sorted-subset donors had higher generation probabilities. When a few donors were compared, the shared fraction of clonotypes was around 4.6% for naive CD4, 3% to 4% for naive CD8, 2% to 2.5% for memory CD4, and approximately 0.4% for memory CD8. Even with the large sequencing depth, rarefaction of the sorted-subset datasets indicated that sequencing was incomplete.

Donors were healthy HIV-negative adults with no recently reported acute infections or vaccinations. All donors were Caucasian adults living in Nashville, Tennessee, USA. CD4+ T cells were enriched by magnetic negative selection, after which naive cells were positively selected on CD45RA and the negative fraction was taken as the memory subset. Blood was obtained by leukapheresis, after which PBMCs were separated by Ficoll-Histopaque density gradient centrifugation and cryopreserved in liquid nitrogen vapor phase. Purity and quantity of every magnetically sorted T cell population were checked by analytical flow cytometry. Each sorted fraction had its genomic DNA isolated and then quantified by UV absorbance on a Nanodrop 2000c. Using the deep immunoSEQ assay, TCR CDR3 regions were amplified from genomic DNA by multiplex PCR. Extracted genomic DNA from each cell subset was spread evenly across all wells of several immunoSEQ 96-well plates, with each plate serving as a replicate. For sorted subsets, each replicate PCR was loaded with roughly 200 ng genomic DNA, equivalent to roughly 30,000 T cell genomes. Purified libraries were quantified with a Qubit 3.0 fluorometer, sized on a Bioanalyzer 2100, and re-quantified with the KAPA Library Quantification kit. A separate single-read 150-cycle Illumina NextSeq 550 flow cell was used to sequence each immunoSEQ 96-well plate. Regarding the original processing steps: Because the immunoSEQ output held only junctional sequences and lacked quality scores, the filtering could not match the filtering applied to full-length reads. Sequences were annotated with PyIR, a Python wrapper for IgBLAST v1.9, using IMGT germline references to assign V/J genes and CDR3. Any read was removed if the V/J assignment was weak (E-value above 1e-6), the CDR3 was missing, or the read contained stop codons, out-of-frame junctions, or ambiguous translated residues. V3J clonotypes were defined as sequences sharing the same inferred V gene, J gene, and CDR3 amino acid sequence. The percentage overlap between two repertoires was calculated by dividing the number of shared unique clonotypes by the size of the smaller repertoire. Richness of each repertoire was evaluated using RTK rarefaction, the Chao1 estimator, and Recon v2.1 estimates of unobserved clonotypes. Generation probabilities for all TCRbeta clonotypes obtained by the gDNA method from a handful of donors were computed using OLGA. TCRdb stores this immuneACCESS table with in-frame sequences only. Part of the clones is absent; in the studies checked, under half of the shortfall reflects unresolved V genes, and no reason is known for the rest. V, J and clone size are taken as reported in that table, and D and trimming were inferred from the DNA itself. The sample records 650,000 to 800,000 clones, 72% of which are singletons. Clones ranked in the top ten supply more than 1.5% of the sample.

The chain is made from TRBV6-4 and TRBJ1-1; TRBD1 aligns with 9 central bases. The sample comprised memory CD4+ T cells sorted from blood. Explained via the paper, the cell subset or site label denotes: CD45RA-negative fraction. The receptor was isolated from a woman aged 30 to 39 in good health. The CDR3 amino acid sequence is: CASSPTPTGGKTFF. The DNA is as follows: TGTGCCAGCAGCCCAACCCCGACAGGGGGGAAGACTTTCTTT.